The next 10 T cell receptor beta chains were all read from a single sample in a study of blood T cell repertoires in COVID-19 (dated by TCRdb to the early 2020s). Library prep was done by the immunoSEQ multiplex PCR assay. Held by TCRdb, this immuneACCESS table contains in-frame sequences only and omits some clones. Under half of the omission traces to an unresolved V gene where checked; the cause of the rest is unknown. In all, the sample holds over 400,000 clones, and 70% to 90% of those were seen once. The ten largest clones add up to roughly 8% of the sample. The sample comprised peripheral blood. Receptor source: a woman aged 45-60 years with COVID-19, enrolled during active disease.

Turning to this clone: Other DNA sequences within the sample encode an identical CDR3. The V gene is TRBV18, the J gene TRBJ1-1; TRBD1 aligns across 8 bases. Germline lookup yields CDR1 KGHSH and CDR2 LQKENI. CDR3 length: 14 residues. V trimming: 3 bases; J trimming: 4 bases; junction bases outside the gene matches: 4. The CDR3 spells CASSPGQGLTEAFF. The DNA for the CDR3 is TGTGCCAGCTCACCCGGACAGGGCCTCACTGAAGCTTTCTTT.

A single count supports this clone. V usage is TRBV27 and J usage is TRBJ1-1; 8 bases map to TRBD1. V shed 3 bases and J 3 bases; nucleotides not matched to a gene: 3. From germline, CDR1 is MNHEY and CDR2 SMNVEV (reference sequence). The CDR3 is made up of 14 amino acids. CDR3 loop: CASSFGQGHTEAFF. CDR3 nucleotide sequence: TGTGCCAGCAGTTTTGGACAGGGTCACACTGAAGCTTTCTTT.

This clone was seen repeatedly, ten times or more. The V call is TRBV28, the J call TRBJ1-5, with D tentatively TRBD1 (5 bases). There are 14 residues in the CDR3. V gave up 4 bases and J gave up 4 bases, with 11 bases separating them. Per germline, CDR1 MDHEN and CDR2 SYDVKM. CDR3 amino acids: CASSSPGTNQPQHF. The CDR3 nucleotides read TGTGCCAGCAGTTCCCCAGGGACTAATCAGCCCCAGCATTTT.

J is TRBJ2-3 and V is TRBV19; a weak D match, TRBD2 (5 bases). The CDR3 runs to 16 residues. Trimming shortened V by 3 bases and J by 0 bases, and 13 bases separated the two germline ends. Germline lookup yields CDR1 LNHDA and CDR2 SQIVND (reference sequence). The DNA of the CDR3 is TGTGCCAGTAGTATTGGGTTGAGGGCTAGCACAGATACGCAGTATTTT. Its translation is CASSIGLRASTDTQYF.

V is TRBV14 and J is TRBJ1-4, with a tentative D call TRBD1 (5 bases). Trimming removed 2 bases from V and 8 bases from J, with 15 bases in between. Germline V gene sequence: CDR1 SGHDN, CDR2 FVKESK. CDR3 length: 15 residues. CDR3 sequence (DNA): TGTGCCAGCAGCCAACTAGGGGTAAACGTGGAAAAACTGTTTTTT. This sequence encodes CASSQLGVNVEKLFF.

This clone appeared a single time. The V gene is TRBV19, the J gene TRBJ2-3, with D possibly matching TRBD1 (5 bases). Germline CDR1 LNHDA, CDR2 SQIVND (reference sequence). Between the trimmed V and J ends, which lost 3 bases and 1 base, there was a span of 11 bases. CDR3 length: 15 amino acids. CDR3 DNA sequence: TGTGCCAGTAGTATCCTCTTGACAGGCACAGATACGCAGTATTTT. Protein: CASSILLTGTDTQYF.

The CDR3 nucleotides are TGTGCCAGTAGTATAGGACAGGACTATGGCTACACCTTC. It specifies CASSIGQDYGYTF. V gene TRBV19 combines with J gene TRBJ1-2; a weak D match, TRBD1 (6 bases). Germline CDR1 LNHDA, CDR2 SQIVND (reference sequence). The V gene lost 1 base and the J gene lost 3 bases, with 6 bases spanning the gap. The CDR3 sequence is 13 residues long.

This chain connects TRBV5-5 to TRBJ1-2; D might be TRBD1 (6 bases). The CDR3 loop spans 14 amino acids. CDR1 SGHKS and CDR2 YYEKEE come from the germline V gene (reference sequence). Trimming left V 0 bases short and J 0 bases short, with 6 bases between. CDR3 protein: CASSLAGANYGYTF. The CDR3, as DNA: TGTGCCAGCAGCTTGGCAGGGGCTAACTATGGCTACACCTTC.

V and J are TRBV9 and TRBJ1-1; perhaps TRBD1 as D (6 bases). The CDR3 sequence is 14 residues long. Trimming left V 3 bases short and J 0 bases short, with 9 bases between. Germline CDR1 is SGDLS and CDR2 is YYNGEE. The CDR3 sequence: CASSETGMNTEAFF. The CDR3 nucleotides read TGTGCCAGCAGCGAGACAGGTATGAACACTGAAGCTTTCTTT.

This chain connects TRBV30 to TRBJ2-3; weak D call: TRBD2 (5 bases). Germline CDR1 is GTSNPN and CDR2 is SVGIG (reference sequence). The length of the CDR3 is 14 residues. The ends were cut back, 0 bases at V and 3 bases at J, with 10 bases in the middle. CDR3: CAWSVGAGTDTQYF. The CDR3, as DNA: TGTGCCTGGAGTGTTGGCGCGGGTACAGATACGCAGTATTTT. Together with reference TRBV30 and TRBJ2-3, the CDR3 gives the full variable domain: SQTIHQWPATLVQPVGSPLSLECTVEGTSNPNLYWYRQAAGRGLQLLFYSVGIGQISSEVPQNLSASRPQDRQFILSSKKLLLSDSGFYLCAWSVGAGTDTQYFGPGTRLTVL.